Shown below are 28 T cell receptor beta chains from a single sample sequenced in a study of identical twins (dated by TCRdb to 2015 to 2016). The library was made by 5' RACE. Sequencing was carried out with an Illumina HiSeq 2000. The raw public reads went through TCRdb reprocessing: fastp at Q25, MiXCR clone calling, in-frame beta chains kept. A single entry per CDR3 protein holds the most common genes and DNA from its merged rows. The sample has a few hundred thousand distinct CDR3 sequences on record, more than 9% of them singletons. The ten largest account for 2.5% to 3% of the sample. Separately, the same data were catalogued under a study of yellow fever vaccine responses in identical twins.

Sequences were obtained from PBMCs. The receptors originated from a woman under 30 in good health.

The CDR3 reads CAWSAEIRTGVRETQYF. In DNA form, the CDR3 reads TGTGCCTGGAGTGCCGAAATTAGAACAGGGGTACGGGAGACCCAGTACTTC. This chain connects TRBV30 to TRBJ2-5, with 7 bases lining up with TRBD1. Losses at the gene ends were 1 base for V and 5 bases for J; bases not matched to a gene: 16. This CDR3 has 17 amino acids. Germline values: CDR1 GTSNPN, CDR2 SVGIG (reference sequence). The complete variable domain, with remaining parts taken from reference TRBV30 and TRBJ2-5, reads SQTIHQWPATLVQPVGSPLSLECTVEGTSNPNLYWYRQAAGRGLQLLFYSVGIGQISSEVPQNLSASRPQDRQFILSSKKLLLSDSGFYLCAWSAEIRTGVRETQYFGPGTRLLVL.

A remark on this clonotype: A read error is possible here, since a much larger clone lies one base away. The chain has TRBV11-2 and TRBJ2-1; 7 bases align to TRBD2. Looked up from germline, CDR1 is SGHAT and CDR2 is FQNNGV. The CDR3 extends over 13 amino acids. CDR3 amino acids: CASSLEGRGEQLF. The DNA for the CDR3 is TGTGCCAGCAGCTTAGAGGGGAGGGGTGAGCAGTTATTC.

The V and J genes are TRBV6-1 and TRBJ2-7; D is undetermined. The CDR3 is 13 amino acids. V lost 3 bases, J lost 2 bases, and 8 bases lay in between. CDR1 and CDR2 (germline): MNHNS, SASEGT. The CDR3 protein is CASSEAGTYEQYF. The CDR3 DNA reads TGTGCCAGCAGTGAGGCAGGTACCTACGAGCAGTACTTC.

In its sample, this clonotype was seen many times. V gene TRBV12-3 or TRBV12-4 combines with J gene TRBJ2-3; D gene unclear. This CDR3 has 15 amino acids. V lost 2 bases, J lost 0 bases, and 9 bases lay in between. The CDR3 spells CASSLFRLSTDTQYF. The CDR3 DNA reads TGTGCCAGCAGTTTATTCAGGCTAAGCACAGATACGCAGTATTTT.

This clonotype was detected a few times. The chain combines TRBV7-9 with TRBJ2-1; 9 bases fit TRBD1. The CDR3 totals 14 residues. Germline V CDR1 and CDR2: SEHNR, FQNEAQ (reference sequence). J lost 9 bases, V lost 7 bases, and 10 bases had no gene match. The chain's CDR3 is CASNLLRQGGEQFF. The CDR3 DNA reads TGTGCCAGCAACCTACTAAGACAGGGGGGTGAGCAGTTCTTC. The whole variable domain, filled in from reference TRBV7-9 and TRBJ2-1, reads DTGVSQNPRHKITKRGQNVTFRCDPISEHNRLYWYRQTLGQGPEFLTYFQNEAQLEKSRLLSDRFSAERPKGSFSTLEIQRTEQGDSAMYLCASNLLRQGGEQFFGPGTRLTVL.

This clonotype was picked up a small number of times. The chain combines TRBV6-1 with TRBJ2-3, with 12 nucleotides matching TRBD2. J gave up 5 bases and V 4 bases, and 4 bases lay outside the gene matches. Germline CDR1 reads MNHNS; CDR2 reads SASEGT. This CDR3 region has 15 residues. The CDR3 reads CASSGLAGVVDTQYF. The CDR3 DNA is TGTGCCAGCAGTGGACTAGCGGGGGTGGTAGATACGCAGTATTTT.

This chain uses TRBV25-1 with TRBJ2-1; no firm D call. The CDR3 has 15 residues. Per germline, CDR1 MGHDK and CDR2 SYGVNS. V was shortened by 1 base and J by 9 bases, with 16 bases between the two germline ends. CDR3 sequence reads: CASSESEGSRTEQFF. The DNA of the CDR3 is TGTGCCAGCAGTGAATCTGAAGGCTCCCGGACTGAGCAGTTCTTC.

A few counts support this clonotype. The genes are TRBV5-8 and TRBJ2-3; 8 positions agree with TRBD1. V was pared by 0 bases and J by 5 bases, with 8 bases of the junction left unmatched. Germline CDR1 is SGHTS and CDR2 is YDEGEE. This CDR3 comprises 16 residues. The CDR3: CASSLVAPGGGDTQYF. CDR3 nucleotides: TGTGCCAGCAGCTTGGTAGCACCAGGGGGCGGAGATACGCAGTATTTT.

This chain uses TRBV6-1 with TRBJ1-5; no definite D call. The CDR3 contains 13 residues. V was cut by 11 bases and J by 1 base, with 12 bases left in between. Per germline, CDR1 MNHNS and CDR2 SASEGT. The CDR3 sequence is CAGSRVSNQPQHF. As DNA, the CDR3 is TGTGCCGGTAGTCGAGTAAGCAATCAGCCCCAGCATTTT.

This clonotype was counted only a few times. The chain carries TRBV11-2 and TRBJ2-1; 8 bases are shared with TRBD1. Per the germline V gene, CDR1 is SGHAT and CDR2 is FQNNGV. There are 18 residues in the CDR3. The V segment lost 5 bases and the J segment 4 bases; nucleotides outside the gene matches: 16. The CDR3 reads CASSPQALDRGRYNEQFF. In DNA form, the CDR3 reads TGTGCCAGCAGCCCGCAAGCCCTCGACAGGGGCCGTTACAATGAGCAGTTCTTC.

The chain has TRBV7-3 and TRBJ1-6; D unresolved. The CDR3 covers 13 residues. The germline V and J ends were trimmed by 5 bases and 7 bases, with 9 bases remaining between them. Germline loops: CDR1 SGHTA, CDR2 FQGTGA. CDR3 in DNA: TGTGCCAGCAGCGTCGGGAAGAATTCACCCCTCCACTTT. Protein: CASSVGKNSPLHF. The full variable domain, completed using reference TRBV7-3 and TRBJ1-6, is GAGVSQTPSNKVTEKGKYVELRCDPISGHTALYWYRQSLGQGPEFLIYFQGTGAADDSGLPNDRFFAVRPEGSVSTLKIQRTERGDSAVYLCASSVGKNSPLHFGNGTRLTVT.

This clonotype was counted between two and nine times. This sequence joins TRBV11-2 and TRBJ2-3; 12 nucleotides match TRBD2. Germline V CDR1 and CDR2: SGHAT, FQNNGV. Losses at the gene ends were 5 bases for V and 2 bases for J; bases not matched to a gene: 11. CDR3 length equals 18 residues. CDR3 coding DNA: TGTGCCAGCAGCCCTCTCCCGCTAGCGGGGGGGTTCACAGATACGCAGTATTTT. Its protein is CASSPLPLAGGFTDTQYF.

This clonotype appeared a few times. This chain joins TRBV5-1 and TRBJ2-5, with unresolved D. V was pared by 0 bases and J by 3 bases, with 9 bases between. This CDR3 contains 14 residues. Germline V CDR1 and CDR2: SGHRS, YFSETQ. The CDR3 nucleotides read TGCGCCAGCAGCTTGGAGGGCGGTAAAGAGACCCAGTACTTC. It translates to CASSLEGGKETQYF.

At least ten counts were recorded for this clonotype. An end of the junction does not agree with germline; a read error may underlie this. The genes are TRBV7-7 and TRBJ1-2; TRBD1 aligns across 11 bases. The CDR3 is 17 amino acids. Germline V gives CDR1 SSHAT, CDR2 FNYEAQ (reference sequence). The CDR3 bases are TGTGCTAGCAGCTTAGAGCATGGGTTTGGGACAGGGGGTTCCTACACCTTC. It is translated as CASSLEHGFGTGGSYTF.

Many counts were recorded for this clonotype. The genes are TRBV7-9 and TRBJ1-5; D ambiguous. This CDR3 has 14 amino acids. Germline CDR1 SEHNR, CDR2 FQNEAQ (reference sequence). The V and J ends lost 0 bases and 4 bases respectively, with 7 bases between them. The CDR3 DNA follows: TGTGCCAGCAGCTTAGCTCTAGGTAATCAGCCCCAGCATTTT. Translating it yields CASSLALGNQPQHF.

This clonotype was observed at least ten times. The rearrangement links TRBV4-3 to TRBJ2-7, with 8 bases matching TRBD1. The V gene end was trimmed by 3 bases and the J gene end by 3 bases; junction bases not matched to a gene: 13. The CDR3 sequence is 17 residues long. CDR1 and CDR2 from the germline V gene are LGHNA and YSLEER. CDR3: CASSQAFRGQVVYEQYF. The CDR3 DNA reads TGCGCCAGCAGCCAGGCCTTTAGGGGACAGGTAGTCTACGAGCAGTACTTC.

The DNA for the CDR3 is TGTGCCAGCAGCCCAACAACTTCTGGAAACACCATATATTTT. This sequence encodes CASSPTTSGNTIYF. The V and J genes are TRBV7-9 and TRBJ1-3; D remains unclear. Germline CDR1 reads SEHNR; CDR2 reads FQNEAQ (reference sequence). V dropped 5 bases and J dropped 1 base, with 9 bases sitting between them. The CDR3 loop spans 14 amino acids. Complete variable domain (other parts from reference TRBV7-9 and TRBJ1-3): DTGVSQNPRHKITKRGQNVTFRCDPISEHNRLYWYRQTLGQGPEFLTYFQNEAQLEKSRLLSDRFSAERPKGSFSTLEIQRTEQGDSAMYLCASSPTTSGNTIYFGEGSWLTVV.

V usage is TRBV11-1 and J usage is TRBJ1-2; 10 positions match TRBD1. The CDR3 contains 14 residues. Germline V gene sequence: CDR1 SGHAT, CDR2 FQDESV (reference sequence). V was clipped by 7 bases and J by 1 base; unmatched bases: 3. In DNA form, the CDR3 reads TGTGCCAGCACTGGGACAGGGGTTAACTATGGCTACACCTTC. Its protein is CASTGTGVNYGYTF.

This clonotype was picked up many times. The V and J genes are TRBV7-2 and TRBJ2-5, with D maybe TRBD2 (5 bases). V lost 2 bases, J lost 5 bases, and 9 bases lay in between. Germline-derived CDR1 and CDR2 are SGHTA and FQGNSA. This CDR3 is built from 13 residues. CDR3 coding DNA: TGTGCCAGCAGCTTATCACTAGGGGAGACCCAGTACTTC. This gives the protein CASSLSLGETQYF. The whole variable domain, remainder taken from reference TRBV7-2 and TRBJ2-5, is GAGVSQSPSNKVTEKGKDVELRCDPISGHTALYWYRQSLGQGLEFLIYFQGNSAPDKSGLPSDRFSAERTGGSVSTLTIQRTQQEDSAVYLCASSLSLGETQYFGPGTRLLVL.

This clonotype was observed a few times. The chain carries TRBV7-9 and TRBJ1-2; D is ambiguous. Germline CDR1 reads SEHNR; CDR2 reads FQNEAQ (reference sequence). The V end was cut by 0 bases, the J end by 8 bases, with 10 bases between. This CDR3 has 13 amino acids. CDR3: CASSLATAAGYTF. The CDR3 region has the DNA TGTGCCAGCAGCTTAGCGACGGCAGCCGGCTACACCTTC.

A few counts support this clonotype. The chain couples TRBV7-3 to TRBJ2-1, with 10 bases that match TRBD2. Germline V gene sequence: CDR1 SGHTA, CDR2 FQGTGA. With 3 bases clipped from V and 6 bases from J, the junction kept 11 bases outside the gene matches. The CDR3 has 17 residues. The CDR3 region has the DNA TGTGCCAGCAGCTTGAACCAACTAGCGGGGTCTTTCAATGAGCAGTTCTTC. Translating it yields CASSLNQLAGSFNEQFF.

Comments on this clonotype: A much larger clone lies one base from this, so it may be a read error. This chain links TRBV20-1 with TRBJ2-1; 9 nucleotides align to TRBD2. The V segment lost 6 bases and the J segment 3 bases; nucleotides outside the gene matches: 3. Germline V gene sequence: CDR1 DFQATT, CDR2 SNEGSKA (reference sequence). This CDR3 comprises 13 residues. The CDR3 DNA sequence: TGCAGTGCCCGGACTAGCGTCTACAATGAGCAGTTCTTC. Its protein is CSARTSVYNEQFF.

The table lists this clonotype with many counts. V is TRBV7-9 and J is TRBJ2-3; 8 positions match TRBD2. This CDR3 has 16 residues. Unmatched junction bases numbered 7, after V lost 3 bases and J lost 2 bases. The germline V gene encodes CDR1 SEHNR and CDR2 FQNEAQ (reference sequence). The CDR3 loop reads CASSLGREGLTDTQYF. CDR3 nucleotides: TGTGCCAGCAGCTTGGGCCGGGAGGGCCTCACAGATACGCAGTATTTT.

This clonotype was recorded a few times. The rearrangement links TRBV9 to TRBJ2-1, with no clear D. In germline, CDR1 is SGDLS, CDR2 YYNGEE. The CDR3 runs to 14 residues. V was trimmed by 2 bases and J by 8 bases, leaving 14 bases between them. CDR3 DNA: TGTGCCAGCAGCGTGACGGTGGCTTTCGATGAGCAGTTCTTC. Translation gives CASSVTVAFDEQFF.

The chain recombines TRBV10-3 with TRBJ2-2; perhaps TRBD1 as D (5 bases). Germline V CDR1 and CDR2: ENHRY, SYGVKD. The CDR3 has 14 residues. V lost 2 bases to trimming and J lost 1 base, with 5 bases between them. The CDR3 nucleotides read TGTGCCATCAGTGAGCAGGGGAACACCGGGGAGCTGTTTTTT. Residues: CAISEQGNTGELFF.

This clonotype was counted ten times or more. CDR3: CASSLRQRRNTEAFF. The CDR3 DNA reads as TGTGCCAGCAGTCTCCGCCAGAGACGGAACACTGAAGCTTTCTTT. V is TRBV3-1 and J is TRBJ1-1; D unclear. This CDR3 comprises 15 residues. The V gene's germline CDR1 is LGHDT and CDR2 YNNKEL (reference sequence). Trimming removed 6 bases at V and 1 base at J, with 15 bases between.

This clonotype showed up many times. The V gene is TRBV6-1, the J gene TRBJ2-7, with 9 positions matching TRBD2. Germline V gene lookup returns CDR1 MNHNS and CDR2 SASEGT. The length of the CDR3 is 15 residues. The junction had 10 bases not matched to a gene; V was cut back by 6 bases and J by 4 bases. CDR3 sequence: CASRENSGGAYEQYF. CDR3 DNA: TGTGCCAGCAGGGAGAATAGCGGGGGAGCATACGAGCAGTACTTC.

This clonotype was detected many times. CDR3 DNA sequence: TGTGCCACCAGTGCCACCGTGGGGGGAAACTATGGCTACACCTTC. Translation: CATSATVGGNYGYTF. The V call is TRBV24-1, the J call TRBJ1-2, with D possibly TRBD1 on 5 matching bases. There are 15 residues in the CDR3. V lost 5 bases to trimming and J lost 2 bases, with 14 bases between them. CDR1 and CDR2 (germline): KGHDR, SFDVKD.